This T cell receptor (beta chain) appears in the sequencing data of a study of molecular identifiers for immune sequencing clone quantification. From the PCR reads, TCRdb called clonotypes with MiXCR, one entry per CDR3 protein. The data show roughly 24,000 distinct CDR3 sequences, over 15% seen once. General observations from the study: Clones above 20 RNA copies contained over 97% of effector molecules and under 1% of naive molecules.

This clonotype was counted many times. Its antigen is currently unknown. Input material: naive CD8+ T cells from blood, with Jurkat cell RNA spiked in. Described subset: FACS-sorted CD8+CD4-CCR7+CD45RA+ naive T cells. This clonotype was sampled from a human donor in good health. Some libraries in this study had Jurkat cell RNA spiked in.

The CDR3 loop reads CASTMDWEEAFF. The CDR3 DNA reads as TGTGCTAGTACTATGGATTGGGAGGAAGCTTTCTTT. The rearrangement joins TRBV12-5 to TRBJ1-1; D uncertain. The CDR3 consists of 12 residues. The germline CDR1 and CDR2 sequences are LGHNT and FRNRAP. V was trimmed by 8 bases and J by 8 bases, leaving 15 bases between them.